The clone carrying this TCR beta chain was counted many times. Its antigen remains unknown. Germline CDR1 reads SGHDT; CDR2 reads YYEEEE. CDR3 length equals 14 residues. Trimming pared 0 bases from V and 3 bases from J, leaving 10 bases between. This specimen belongs to a study of neurological immune-mediated disorders. The study's findings and limits: Expanded clones shared no CDR3 amino acid sequences across subjects, suggesting private repertoires in all groups. HTLV-1-associated myelopathy led in TCR clonal expansion, while multiple sclerosis ranked lowest, below healthy controls.

The cDNA was generated through 5'RACE incorporating 10-nucleotide random UMIs. Each CDR3 protein gets one entry after TCRdb re-called the 5' RACE reads with MiXCR. Seen here are tens of thousands of distinct CDR3 sequences, roughly 13% observed once, and the top ten hold over 25%. The sample comprised PBMCs. The gene calls are TRBV5-6 and TRBJ2-7; tentative D call: TRBD2 (5 bases). The receptor was isolated from a woman in her 50s with HTLV-1-associated myelopathy (HAM/TSP). The CDR3 DNA reads TGTGCCAGCAGCTTGGGTCTAGCAAACTACGAGCAGTACTTC. Amino acid sequence: CASSLGLANYEQYF.